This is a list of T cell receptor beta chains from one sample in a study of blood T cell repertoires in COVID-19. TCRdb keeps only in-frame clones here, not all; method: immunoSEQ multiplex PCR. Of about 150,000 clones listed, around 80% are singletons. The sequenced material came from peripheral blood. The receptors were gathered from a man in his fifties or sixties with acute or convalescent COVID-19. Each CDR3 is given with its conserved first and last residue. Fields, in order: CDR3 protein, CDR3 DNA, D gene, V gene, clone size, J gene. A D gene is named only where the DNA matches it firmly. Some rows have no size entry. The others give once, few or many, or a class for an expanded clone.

CDR3: CASSYSRAHITGELFF
DNA: TGTGCCAGCAGTTACTCGAGGGCGCATATCACCGGGGAGCTGTTTTTT
D: NA
V: TRBV6-5
size: NA
J: TRBJ2-2

CDR3: CASSVSTFGSSPLHF
DNA: TGTGCCAGCAGCGTAAGCACATTCGGGTCTTCACCCCTCCACTTT
D: NA
V: TRBV9
size: few
J: TRBJ1-6

CDR3: CASSNPYRGRNEQFF
DNA: TGTGCCAGTAGTAACCCGTACAGGGGGCGGAATGAGCAGTTCTTC
D: TRBD1
V: TRBV19
size: NA
J: TRBJ2-1

CDR3: CASSSTGHRDEKLFF
DNA: TGTGCCAGCAGCAGCACAGGGCACAGGGATGAAAAACTGTTTTTT
D: NA
V: TRBV5-6
size: NA
J: TRBJ1-4

CDR3: CASSISQGRTEAFF
DNA: TGTGCCAGTAGTATATCACAGGGGAGGACTGAAGCTTTCTTT
D: TRBD1
V: TRBV19
size: NA
J: TRBJ1-1

CDR3: CASSVGGASGYEQYF
DNA: TGTGCCAGCAGCGTAGGAGGAGCCTCTGGGTACGAGCAGTACTTC
D: NA
V: TRBV9
size: NA
J: TRBJ2-7

CDR3: CASSKQGSYEQYF
DNA: TGTGCCAGCAGCAAACAGGGCTCCTACGAGCAGTACTTC
D: NA
V: TRBV5-5
size: NA
J: TRBJ2-7

CDR3: CASSQDPSGSVSGEQFF
DNA: TGCGCCAGCAGCCAAGATCCGAGCGGGAGTGTTTCGGGTGAGCAGTTCTTC
D: TRBD2
V: TRBV4-1
size: NA
J: TRBJ2-1

CDR3: CASSFGLAAEQFF
DNA: TGTGCCAGCAGCTTCGGGCTAGCAGCTGAGCAGTTCTTC
D: NA
V: TRBV7-3
size: NA
J: TRBJ2-1

CDR3: CASSQDFGASGRGPAKNIQYF
DNA: TGTGCCAGCAGCCAAGATTTCGGGGCTAGCGGGAGGGGCCCCGCCAAAAACATTCAGTACTTC
D: TRBD2
V: TRBV3-1/TRBV3-2
size: few
J: TRBJ2-4

CDR3: CASSQDGGPGGWNEQYF
DNA: TGCGCCAGCAGCCAAGATGGCGGGCCAGGGGGCTGGAACGAGCAGTACTTC
D: TRBD1
V: TRBV4-3
size: once
J: TRBJ2-7

CDR3: CASSLGLRAHLNIQYF
DNA: TGCGCCAGCAGCTTGGGGCTCAGGGCCCATCTAAACATTCAGTACTTC
D: NA
V: TRBV5-1
size: NA
J: TRBJ2-4

CDR3: CASNSLLGQGYEQYF
DNA: TGTGCCAGCAACAGTCTGTTGGGACAGGGGTACGAGCAGTACTTC
D: TRBD1
V: TRBV11-2
size: NA
J: TRBJ2-7

CDR3: CASRGAWDTGELFF
DNA: TGTGCCAGCAGAGGGGCCTGGGACACCGGGGAGCTGTTTTTT
D: NA
V: TRBV6-5
size: NA
J: TRBJ2-2

CDR3: CASQLGQGTGGYTF
DNA: TGTGCCAGCCAGCTCGGACAGGGCACGGGAGGCTACACCTTC
D: TRBD1
V: TRBV6-6
size: NA
J: TRBJ1-2

CDR3: CASSLVGSGGYQETQYF
DNA: TGTGCCAGCAGCTTGGTTGGTAGCGGGGGGTACCAAGAGACCCAGTACTTC
D: TRBD2
V: TRBV5-4
size: NA
J: TRBJ2-5

CDR3: CASSVAAAETQYF
DNA: TGTGCCAGCAGCGTAGCTGCGGCAGAGACCCAGTACTTC
D: NA
V: TRBV9
size: NA
J: TRBJ2-5

CDR3: CASSPPNRDNEKLFF
DNA: TGTGCCAGCTCACCGCCGAATCGCGATAATGAAAAACTGTTTTTT
D: NA
V: TRBV18
size: NA
J: TRBJ1-4

CDR3: CASSGQADQPQHF
DNA: TGTGCCAGCTCCGGACAGGCGGATCAGCCCCAGCATTTT
D: TRBD1
V: TRBV14
size: NA
J: TRBJ1-5

CDR3: CASSSNGRTNVLTF
DNA: TGTGCCAGCAGCTCAAATGGGAGAACCAACGTCCTGACTTTC
D: NA
V: TRBV5-4
size: NA
J: TRBJ2-6

CDR3: CASSQGGGTEAFF
DNA: TGTGCCAGTAGCCAGGGAGGTGGCACTGAAGCTTTCTTT
D: NA
V: TRBV19
size: NA
J: TRBJ1-1

CDR3: CASSLPILETQYF
DNA: TGCGCCAGCAGCTTGCCGATACTAGAGACCCAGTACTTC
D: NA
V: TRBV5-1
size: NA
J: TRBJ2-5

CDR3: CASSLGHANEKLFF
DNA: TGTGCCAGCAGCTTGGGACATGCTAATGAAAAACTGTTTTTT
D: NA
V: TRBV5-6
size: NA
J: TRBJ1-4

CDR3: CASSPRGRTNEQFF
DNA: TGTGCCAGCAGCCCAAGAGGGAGGACCAATGAGCAGTTCTTC
D: NA
V: TRBV5-4
size: NA
J: TRBJ2-1

CDR3: CASSPGQGTLAGNTIYF
DNA: TGTGCCAGCTCACCGGGACAGGGGACTCTCGCTGGAAACACCATATATTTT
D: TRBD1
V: TRBV18
size: NA
J: TRBJ1-3

CDR3: CASSLFGKDTGELFF
DNA: TGTGCCAGCAGCCTTTTCGGGAAAGACACCGGGGAGCTGTTTTTT
D: NA
V: TRBV7-3
size: NA
J: TRBJ2-2

CDR3: CASSYGTSGTIYNEQFF
DNA: TGTGCCAGCAGCTACGGGACTAGCGGAACGATTTACAATGAGCAGTTCTTC
D: TRBD2
V: TRBV7-9
size: NA
J: TRBJ2-1

CDR3: CASSLAGTMVQFF
DNA: TGTGCCAGCAGCCTCGCGGGGACGATGGTGCAATTCTTC
D: NA
V: TRBV7-9
size: once
J: TRBJ2-1

CDR3: CANLHQPQHF
DNA: TGTGCCAACCTACATCAGCCCCAGCATTTT
D: NA
V: TRBV7-4
size: few
J: TRBJ1-5

CDR3: CASSYTYRDSPLHF
DNA: TGTGCCAGCAGCTATACTTACAGGGACTCACCCCTCCACTTT
D: NA
V: TRBV7-9
size: once
J: TRBJ1-6

CDR3: CASSPREFHNEQFF
DNA: TGTGCCAGCAGCCCTAGAGAGTTCCACAATGAGCAGTTCTTC
D: NA
V: TRBV6-2/TRBV6-3
size: NA
J: TRBJ2-1

CDR3: CASGGGLKYYEQYF
DNA: TGTGCCAGCGGGGGAGGCCTGAAATACTACGAGCAGTACTTC
D: NA
V: TRBV7-9
size: NA
J: TRBJ2-7

CDR3: CASSRDSRGTYEQYF
DNA: TGTGCCAGTAGTAGGGACTCCCGAGGTACCTACGAGCAGTACTTC
D: NA
V: TRBV19
size: NA
J: TRBJ2-7

CDR3: CASSSPGGQGYGYTF
DNA: TGTGCCAGCAGTTCCCCCGGTGGGCAAGGCTATGGCTACACCTTC
D: NA
V: TRBV6-2/TRBV6-3
size: NA
J: TRBJ1-2

CDR3: CASSIDRGDGYTF
DNA: TGTGCCAGCAGCATTGACAGGGGAGATGGCTACACCTTC
D: TRBD1
V: TRBV5-4
size: NA
J: TRBJ1-2

CDR3: CASKTTGMNYGYTF
DNA: TGTGCCAGCAAGACGACAGGGATGAACTATGGCTACACCTTC
D: TRBD1
V: TRBV19
size: NA
J: TRBJ1-2

CDR3: CASSPTGNYGYTF
DNA: TGTGCCAGCAGCCCGACAGGAAACTATGGCTACACCTTC
D: NA
V: TRBV5-4
size: few
J: TRBJ1-2

CDR3: CASSLIPGGGGSGHEQFF
DNA: TGTGCCAGCAGCTTAATTCCGGGAGGTGGAGGGTCTGGGCATGAGCAGTTCTTC
D: TRBD2
V: TRBV7-2
size: NA
J: TRBJ2-1

CDR3: CASSYQAGKEQFF
DNA: TGTGCCAGCAGTTACCAGGCAGGAAAAGAGCAGTTCTTC
D: NA
V: TRBV6-5
size: NA
J: TRBJ2-1

CDR3: CASSQESLAGGGYEQYF
DNA: TGTGCCAGCAGCCAAGAATCCCTAGCGGGAGGTGGCTACGAGCAGTACTTC
D: TRBD2
V: TRBV4-2
size: once
J: TRBJ2-7

CDR3: CASSPDRGQQETQYF
DNA: TGTGCCAGCAGCCCGGACAGGGGGCAGCAAGAGACCCAGTACTTC
D: TRBD1
V: TRBV7-2
size: NA
J: TRBJ2-5

CDR3: CASSASGTGGTETQYF
DNA: TGTGCCAGCAGCGCATCCGGGACAGGGGGTACGGAGACCCAGTACTTC
D: TRBD1
V: TRBV7-6
size: NA
J: TRBJ2-5

CDR3: CASSPLAGLADGYTF
DNA: TGTGCCAGTAGTCCCCTGGCAGGGTTAGCTGATGGCTACACCTTC
D: NA
V: TRBV19
size: few
J: TRBJ1-2

CDR3: CASSLRTGGSEAFF
DNA: TGTGCCAGCAGCTTGCGGACAGGGGGCTCTGAAGCTTTCTTT
D: TRBD1
V: TRBV7-9
size: NA
J: TRBJ1-1

CDR3: CASSQRAGTLNTEAFF
DNA: TGCGCCAGCAGCCAACGAGCCGGGACTCTGAACACTGAAGCTTTCTTT
D: NA
V: TRBV4-1
size: NA
J: TRBJ1-1

CDR3: CASSHLKDKGEQYF
DNA: TGTGCCAGCAGCCATCTGAAGGACAAAGGCGAGCAGTACTTC
D: NA
V: TRBV6-2/TRBV6-3
size: NA
J: TRBJ2-7

CDR3: CASSFGINSPLHF
DNA: TGTGCCAGCAGTTTCGGGATTAATTCACCCCTCCACTTT
D: NA
V: TRBV12-3/TRBV12-4
size: few
J: TRBJ1-6